These T cell receptor beta chains were read from a single sample in a study of shared clonotypes between healthy human individuals. Profiling relied on immunoSEQ multiplex PCR, and the TCRdb table lists in-frame clones only, not all of them. The table shows around 510,000 clones, with around three quarters occurring only once. The sequenced sample was PBMCs. The receptors originated from a woman aged 35 to 49 in good health. Some clones in this sample may be carry-over from other donors' samples. Both conserved end residues are part of each CDR3. The D gene is left open where the match is weak. Only part of the rows carry a size: once, few, many, or a class if the clone is expanded.

>TRBJ2-1|TRBV2|TRBD2|many
CASSEAPVAGAGNEQFF
TGTGCCAGCAGTGAAGCGCCCGTAGCGGGAGCGGGCAATGAGCAGTTCTTC
>TRBJ1-1|TRBV4-1|TRBD1|.
CASSGQGAMNTEAFF
TGCGCCAGCAGCGGACAGGGGGCAATGAACACTGAAGCTTTCTTT
>TRBJ1-1|TRBV20-1|.|few
CRMTGNTEAFF
TGCAGAATGACGGGAAACACTGAAGCTTTCTTT
>TRBJ2-3|TRBV5-4|.|once
CASSAPGTSTDTQYF
TGTGCCAGCAGCGCACCGGGGACTAGCACAGATACGCAGTATTTT
>TRBJ2-7|TRBV4-2|TRBD1|.
CASSREPTGGYEQYF
TGTGCCAGCAGCCGGGAACCTACAGGGGGGTACGAGCAGTACTTC
>TRBJ2-2|TRBV7-2|.|once
CASSLARDTGELFF
TGTGCCAGCAGCTTAGCGCGGGACACCGGGGAGCTGTTTTTT
>TRBJ2-6|TRBV5-6|.|.
CASSFSGANVLTF
TGTGCCAGCAGCTTCTCTGGGGCCAACGTCCTGACTTTC
>TRBJ2-7|TRBV11-2|.|.
CASSLVRAYEQYF
TGTGCCAGCAGCTTAGTTCGGGCCTACGAGCAGTACTTC
>TRBJ1-4|TRBV30|TRBD1|.
CAWDDRVWEKLLF
TGTGCCTGGGACGACAGGGTTTGGGAAAAACTGCTTTTT
>TRBJ1-2|TRBV28|TRBD1|.
CASGAGGLYGYTF
TGTGCCAGCGGGGCAGGGGGCTTATATGGCTACACCTTC
>TRBJ2-5|TRBV2|.|.
CASSLWETQYF
TGTGCCAGCAGTCTCTGGGAGACCCAGTACTTC
>TRBJ2-7|TRBV30|.|once
CAWSAQMGTEQYF
TGTGCCTGGAGCGCCCAGATGGGTACCGAGCAGTACTTC
>TRBJ1-5|TRBV19|.|.
CASSAPSPGGPYQPQHF
TGTGCCAGTAGTGCTCCAAGCCCCGGAGGTCCCTATCAGCCCCAGCATTTT
>TRBJ1-2|TRBV9|.|.
CASSVESGPYGYTF
TGTGCCAGCAGCGTAGAAAGCGGCCCTTATGGCTACACCTTC
>TRBJ2-2|TRBV28|TRBD2|.
CASSSPSGRITGELFF
TGTGCCAGCAGTTCGCCGAGCGGGAGGATCACCGGGGAGCTGTTTTTT
>TRBJ2-1|TRBV5-1|.|few
CASSLGQVDNEQFF
TGCGCCAGCAGCTTGGGACAGGTAGACAATGAGCAGTTCTTC
>TRBJ2-7|TRBV9|.|few
CASSVDHSYEQYF
TGTGCCAGCAGCGTAGACCATTCCTACGAGCAGTACTTC
>TRBJ2-7|TRBV7-9|.|once
CASSRGSRYEQYF
TGTGCCAGCAGCCGAGGTTCTCGGTACGAGCAGTACTTC
>TRBJ2-7|TRBV5-6|TRBD1|.
CASSRDRGSYEQYF
TGTGCCAGCAGCCGGGACAGGGGATCCTACGAGCAGTACTTC
>TRBJ1-1|TRBV28|.|.
CASSLFGLNTEAFF
TGTGCCAGCAGTTTATTCGGCCTGAACACTGAAGCTTTCTTT
>TRBJ2-5|TRBV30|.|.
CAWRGTDRMYQETQYF
TGTGCCTGGAGGGGGACGGACAGAATGTACCAAGAGACCCAGTACTTC
>TRBJ2-1|TRBV6-4|.|many
CASGPTVVGEQFF
TGTGCCAGCGGGCCTACGGTAGTAGGTGAGCAGTTCTTC
>TRBJ2-5|TRBV21-1|.|.
CASKTGLAGGSLETQYF
TGTGCCAGCAAGACGGGACTAGCGGGAGGGTCTTTAGAGACCCAGTACTTC
>TRBJ1-2|TRBV30|.|.
CAWRSGNSYGYTF
TGTGCCTGGAGGAGTGGGAACTCCTATGGCTACACCTTC
>TRBJ2-7|TRBV27|TRBD2|few
CASRGSGKAYEQYF
TGTGCCAGCAGGGGGAGCGGGAAGGCCTACGAGCAGTACTTC
>TRBJ2-3|TRBV11-2|.|.
CASKQLGDSTDTQYF
TGTGCCAGCAAGCAGCTTGGGGACAGCACAGATACGCAGTATTTT
>TRBJ2-5|TRBV6-1|.|.
CASSASSGGGETQYF
TGTGCCAGCAGTGCGTCTAGCGGAGGGGGGGAGACCCAGTACTTC
>TRBJ2-1|TRBV27|.|.
CASTPIGAQNNEQFF
TGTGCCAGCACCCCAATTGGGGCCCAAAACAATGAGCAGTTCTTC
>TRBJ2-1|TRBV2|.|.
CASRNVVEFF
TGTGCCAGCAGAAATGTCGTCGAGTTCTTC
>TRBJ2-7|TRBV5-1|.|.
CASSLGRVTSYEQYF
TGCGCCAGCAGCTTGGGCAGGGTAACCTCCTACGAGCAGTACTTC
>TRBJ2-7|TRBV29-1|TRBD2|.
CSAGTSGSYEQYF
TGCAGCGCTGGGACTAGCGGCTCCTACGAGCAGTACTTC
>TRBJ2-5|TRBV7-3|TRBD2|.
CASSSGLAGYRGETQYF
TGTGCCAGCAGCTCGGGACTAGCGGGGTATAGGGGAGAGACCCAGTACTTC
>TRBJ1-5|TRBV2|.|many
CASSGEVNQPQHF
TGTGCCAGCAGTGGTGAGGTGAATCAGCCCCAGCATTTT
>TRBJ2-7|TRBV5-6|TRBD1|.
CASTWDRGQSEQYF
TGTGCCAGCACCTGGGACAGGGGGCAAAGCGAGCAGTACTTC
>TRBJ2-7|TRBV5-4|TRBD2|.
CAFGGAGYEQYF
TGTGCCTTCGGGGGGGCTGGCTACGAGCAGTACTTC
>TRBJ1-1|TRBV9|.|.
CASSKIGGVLTEAFF
TGTGCCAGCAGCAAAATCGGGGGGGTCCTAACTGAAGCTTTCTTT
>TRBJ1-5|TRBV15|.|.
CATSRDIQVNQPQHF
TGTGCCACCAGCAGAGATATTCAGGTTAATCAGCCCCAGCATTTT
>TRBJ1-1|TRBV30|.|.
CAWALRTEAFF
TGTGCCTGGGCTCTCCGGACTGAAGCTTTCTTT
>TRBJ1-4|TRBV25-1|.|.
CASSTPGRNNEKLFF
TGTGCCAGCAGTACCCCCGGGAGAAATAATGAAAAACTGTTTTTT
>TRBJ2-5|TRBV6-5|TRBD1|.
CASSYTSGQGSETQYF
TGTGCCAGCAGTTACACCTCGGGACAGGGGTCGGAGACCCAGTACTTC
>TRBJ2-7|TRBV6-1|TRBD1|few
CASRYGQGGDEQYF
TGTGCCAGCAGATATGGACAGGGAGGCGACGAGCAGTACTTC
>TRBJ1-1|TRBV5-1|.|few
CASSLVAGTHRGTEAFF
TGCGCCAGCAGCTTGGTGGCGGGAACACACCGGGGCACTGAAGCTTTCTTT
>TRBJ1-4|TRBV7-6|.|few
CASSIDGGYEKLFF
TGTGCCAGCAGCATCGATGGGGGGTACGAAAAACTGTTTTTT
>TRBJ2-1|TRBV19|.|.
CASKSSYNEQFF
TGTGCCAGTAAGAGCTCCTACAATGAGCAGTTCTTC
>TRBJ2-1|TRBV27|TRBD2|.
CASRPGLAGGYNEQFF
TGTGCCAGCAGACCGGGACTAGCGGGAGGGTACAATGAGCAGTTCTTC
>TRBJ1-2|TRBV9|TRBD1|.
CASSVAAGGRYGYTF
TGTGCCAGCAGCGTAGCGGCAGGGGGACGCTATGGCTACACCTTC
>TRBJ1-6|TRBV11-3|.|once
CASSLSGDNSPLHF
TGTGCCAGCAGCTTATCCGGGGATAATTCACCCCTCCACTTT
>TRBJ1-5|TRBV19|TRBD1|.
CASTNYRGQGAYSNQPQHF
TGTGCCAGTACCAACTATCGGGGACAGGGGGCTTATAGCAATCAGCCCCAGCATTTT